One and the same sample provided the 8 T cell receptor beta chains below, sequenced in a study of cytomegalovirus exposure and HLA in healthy donors. Use of 60 Vbeta and 13 Jbeta primers characterized the PCR. Method: immunoSEQ multiplex PCR; TCRdb's copy keeps in-frame clones and lacks some. The table records 130,000 or so clones, 82% of them present only once. Sequenced material: PBMCs. Receptors originate from a man aged 18 to 30 in good health and CMV-seropositive.

This clone occurred once. This chain connects TRBV29-1 to TRBJ2-3; maybe TRBD1 (5 bases). Germline CDR1 is SQVTM and CDR2 is ANQGSEA. V was pared by 4 bases and J by 2 bases, with 7 bases between. The CDR3 is made up of 12 amino acids. The CDR3 loop is CSVGQYTDTQYF. CDR3 DNA: TGCAGCGTTGGACAGTACACAGATACGCAGTATTTT.

The chain has TRBV30 and TRBJ2-7, with TRBD2 identical over 12 bases. The CDR3 totals 14 residues. The germline CDR1 and CDR2 sequences are GTSNPN and SVGIG (reference sequence). Unmatched junction bases numbered 7, after V lost 4 bases and J lost 6 bases. DNA for the CDR3: TGTGCCTGGACACTAGCGGGAGGTAGTGGCGAGCAGTACTTC. Translation gives CAWTLAGGSGEQYF.

The J gene is TRBJ1-1, the V gene TRBV18, with 10 positions matching TRBD1. The J segment lost 8 bases and the V segment lost 5 bases, leaving 2 bases of the junction unmatched. The germline gives CDR1 KGHSH, CDR2 LQKENI. There are 12 residues in the CDR3. CDR3 residues: CASSTGQGEAFF. The DNA for the CDR3 is TGTGCCAGCTCAACGGGACAGGGGGAAGCTTTCTTT.

The rearrangement links TRBV6-6 to TRBJ1-2, with D maybe TRBD1 (6 bases). The V end lost 7 bases, the J end lost 8 bases, and 20 bases lay between the germline ends. CDR3 size: 14 residues. Germline lookup yields CDR1 MNHNY and CDR2 SVGAGI (reference sequence). The CDR3 coding sequence is TGTGCCAGCAACCAAGCGGGGGCGGGACGCGGCTACACCTTC. It encodes CASNQAGAGRGYTF.

CDR3 coding DNA: TGCAGTGCTAGAGATGAGATTGAAGCTTTCTTT. The encoded protein is CSARDEIEAFF. The rearrangement joins TRBV20-1 to TRBJ1-1, with D unresolved. Trimming removed 0 bases from V and 7 bases from J, with 6 bases in between. The germline V gene encodes CDR1 DFQATT and CDR2 SNEGSKA (reference sequence). This CDR3 spans 11 amino acids.

The chain has TRBV6-1 and TRBJ2-1, with 7 nucleotides matching TRBD2. Germline V gene data show CDR1 as MNHNS and CDR2 as SASEGT. The V gene end was trimmed by 5 bases and the J gene end by 7 bases; junction bases not matched to a gene: 11. The CDR3 sequence is 15 residues long. The CDR3 sequence is CASSSLAGERNEQFF. The CDR3 region has the DNA TGTGCCAGCAGTAGCTTGGCGGGAGAAAGGAATGAGCAGTTCTTC.

This chain connects TRBV4-1 to TRBJ1-5; perhaps TRBD1 as D (5 bases). With 2 bases removed from V and 1 base from J, the gap between germline ends came to 9 bases. The CDR3 covers 15 residues. In germline, CDR1 is MGHRA, CDR2 YSYEKL. The CDR3 region is CASSQQGSSNQPQHF. The CDR3 DNA reads as TGCGCCAGCAGCCAACAGGGTTCGAGCAATCAGCCCCAGCATTTT.

This clone was observed many times. The J gene is TRBJ2-1, the V gene TRBV2; D possibly corresponds to TRBD1 (5 bases). V lost 0 bases to trimming and J lost 6 bases, with 9 bases between them. The germline V gene has CDR1 SNHLY and CDR2 FYNNEI. The CDR3 runs to 14 residues. CDR3 in DNA: TGTGCCAGCAGTGAAGCGCCAGGGTCCAATGAGCAGTTCTTC. This encodes CASSEAPGSNEQFF. Full variable domain (missing parts from reference TRBV2 and TRBJ2-1): EPEVTQTPSHQVTQMGQEVILRCVPISNHLYFYWYRQILGQKVEFLVSFYNNEISEKSEIFDDQFSVERPDGSNFTLKIRSTKLEDSAMYFCASSEAPGSNEQFFGPGTRLTVL.